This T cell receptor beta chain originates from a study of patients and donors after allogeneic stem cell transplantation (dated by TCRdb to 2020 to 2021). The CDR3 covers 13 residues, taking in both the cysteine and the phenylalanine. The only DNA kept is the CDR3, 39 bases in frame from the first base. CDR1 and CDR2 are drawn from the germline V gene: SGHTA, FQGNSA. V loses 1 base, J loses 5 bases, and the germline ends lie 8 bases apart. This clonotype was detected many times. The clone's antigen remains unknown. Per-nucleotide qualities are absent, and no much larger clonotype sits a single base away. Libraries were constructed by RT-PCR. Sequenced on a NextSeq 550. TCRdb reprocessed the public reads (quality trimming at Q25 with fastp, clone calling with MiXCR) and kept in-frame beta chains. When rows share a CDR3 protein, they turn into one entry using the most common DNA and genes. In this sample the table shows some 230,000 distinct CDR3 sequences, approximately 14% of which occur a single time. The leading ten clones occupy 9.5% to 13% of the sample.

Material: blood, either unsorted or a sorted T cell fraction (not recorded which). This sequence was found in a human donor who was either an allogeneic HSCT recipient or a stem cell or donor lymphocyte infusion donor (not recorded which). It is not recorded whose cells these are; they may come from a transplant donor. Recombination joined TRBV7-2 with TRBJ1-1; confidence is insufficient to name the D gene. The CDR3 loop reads CASSLDVGTEAFF. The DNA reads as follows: TGTGCCAGCAGCTTAGATGTGGGGACTGAAGCTTTCTTT.